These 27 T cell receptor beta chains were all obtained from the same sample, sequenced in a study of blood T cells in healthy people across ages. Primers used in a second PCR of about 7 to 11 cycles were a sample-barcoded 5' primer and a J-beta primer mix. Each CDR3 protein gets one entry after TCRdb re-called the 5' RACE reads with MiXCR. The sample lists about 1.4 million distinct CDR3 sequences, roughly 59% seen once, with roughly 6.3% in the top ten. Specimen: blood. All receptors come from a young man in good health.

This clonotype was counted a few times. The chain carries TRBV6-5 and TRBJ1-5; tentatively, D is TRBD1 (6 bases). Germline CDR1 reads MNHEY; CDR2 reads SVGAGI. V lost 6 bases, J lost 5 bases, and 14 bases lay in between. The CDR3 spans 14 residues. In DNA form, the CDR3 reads TGTGCCAGCAGCCCAAACAGGGTTGATCAGCCCCAGCATTTT. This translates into CASSPNRVDQPQHF.

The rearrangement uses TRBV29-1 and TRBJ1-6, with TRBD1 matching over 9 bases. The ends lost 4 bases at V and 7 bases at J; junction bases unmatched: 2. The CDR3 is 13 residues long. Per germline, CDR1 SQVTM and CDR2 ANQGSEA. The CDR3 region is CSVGDRGNSPLHF. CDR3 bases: TGCAGCGTTGGAGACAGGGGGAATTCACCCCTCCACTTT. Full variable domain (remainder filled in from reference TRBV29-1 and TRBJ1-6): SAVISQKPSRDICQRGTSLTIQCQVDSQVTMMFWYRQQPGQSLTLIATANQGSEATYESGFVIDKFPISRPNLTFSTLTVSNMSPEDSSIYLCSVGDRGNSPLHFGNGTRLTVT.

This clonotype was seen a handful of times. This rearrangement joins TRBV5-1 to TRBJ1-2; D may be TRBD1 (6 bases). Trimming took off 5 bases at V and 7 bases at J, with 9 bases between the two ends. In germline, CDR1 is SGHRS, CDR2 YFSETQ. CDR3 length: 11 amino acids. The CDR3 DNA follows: TGCGCCAGCAGGTCGGACAGTGGCTACACCTTC. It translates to CASRSDSGYTF.

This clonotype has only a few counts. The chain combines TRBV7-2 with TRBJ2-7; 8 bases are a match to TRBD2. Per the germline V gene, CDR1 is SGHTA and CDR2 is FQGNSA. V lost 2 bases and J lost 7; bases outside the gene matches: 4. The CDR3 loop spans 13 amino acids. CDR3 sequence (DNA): TGTGCCAGCAGCTTAATCGCTAGCGGGGAGCAGTACTTC. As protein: CASSLIASGEQYF.

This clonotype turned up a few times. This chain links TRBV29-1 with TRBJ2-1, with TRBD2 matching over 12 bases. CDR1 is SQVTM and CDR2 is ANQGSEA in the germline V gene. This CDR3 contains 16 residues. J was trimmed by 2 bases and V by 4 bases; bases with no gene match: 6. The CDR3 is CSVGGLAGYPYNEQFF. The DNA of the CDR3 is TGCAGCGTTGGGGGACTAGCGGGTTACCCCTACAATGAGCAGTTCTTC.

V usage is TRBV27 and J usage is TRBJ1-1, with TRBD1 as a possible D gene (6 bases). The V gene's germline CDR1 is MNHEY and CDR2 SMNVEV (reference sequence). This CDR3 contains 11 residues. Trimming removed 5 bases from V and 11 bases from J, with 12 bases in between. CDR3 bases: TGTGCCAGCAGTGTGGACAGAGACGCTTTCTTT. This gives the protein CASSVDRDAFF.

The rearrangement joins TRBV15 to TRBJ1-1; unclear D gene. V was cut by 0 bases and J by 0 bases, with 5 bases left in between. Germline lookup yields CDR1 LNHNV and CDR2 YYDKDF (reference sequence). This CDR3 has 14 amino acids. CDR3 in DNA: TGTGCCACCAGCAGAGACGGTGTGAACACTGAAGCTTTCTTT. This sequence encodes CATSRDGVNTEAFF.

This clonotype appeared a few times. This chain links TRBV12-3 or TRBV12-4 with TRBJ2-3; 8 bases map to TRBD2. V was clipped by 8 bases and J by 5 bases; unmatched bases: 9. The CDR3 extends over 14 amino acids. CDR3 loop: CASDDGRARDTQYF. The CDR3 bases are TGTGCCAGCGATGACGGGAGGGCCCGAGATACGCAGTATTTT.

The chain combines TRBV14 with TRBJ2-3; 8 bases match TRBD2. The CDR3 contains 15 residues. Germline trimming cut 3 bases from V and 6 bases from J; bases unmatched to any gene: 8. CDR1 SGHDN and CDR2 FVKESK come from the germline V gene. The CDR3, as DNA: TGTGCCAGCAGCCATAGCGGGGAAGGCCGGGATACGCAGTATTTT. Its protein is CASSHSGEGRDTQYF.

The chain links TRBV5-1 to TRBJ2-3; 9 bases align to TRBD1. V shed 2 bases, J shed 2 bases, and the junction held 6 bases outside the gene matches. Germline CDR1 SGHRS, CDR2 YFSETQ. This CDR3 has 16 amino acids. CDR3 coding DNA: TGCGCCAGCAGCTTACAGGGGGCCCTCTACACAGATACGCAGTATTTT. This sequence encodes CASSLQGALYTDTQYF.

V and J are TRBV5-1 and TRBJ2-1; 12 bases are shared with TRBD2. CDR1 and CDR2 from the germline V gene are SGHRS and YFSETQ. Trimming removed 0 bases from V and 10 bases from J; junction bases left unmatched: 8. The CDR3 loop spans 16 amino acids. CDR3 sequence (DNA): TGCGCCAGCAGCTTGGTAGTCCTAGCGGGGGGGCGAGAGCAGTTCTTC. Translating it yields CASSLVVLAGGREQFF.

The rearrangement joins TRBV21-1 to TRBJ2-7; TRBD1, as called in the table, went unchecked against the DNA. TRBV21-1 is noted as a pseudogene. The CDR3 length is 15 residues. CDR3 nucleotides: TGTGCCAGCAGCACCCCGACAGAGAACCACTACGAGCAGTACTTC. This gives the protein CASSTPTENHYEQYF.

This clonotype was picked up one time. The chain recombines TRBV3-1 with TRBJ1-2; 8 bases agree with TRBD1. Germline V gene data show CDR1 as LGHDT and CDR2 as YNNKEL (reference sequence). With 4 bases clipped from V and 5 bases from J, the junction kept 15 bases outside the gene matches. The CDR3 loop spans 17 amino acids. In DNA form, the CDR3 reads TGTGCCAGCAGCCGCACCAGGGGGCTAGGTAAAGGATATGGCTACACCTTC. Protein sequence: CASSRTRGLGKGYGYTF.

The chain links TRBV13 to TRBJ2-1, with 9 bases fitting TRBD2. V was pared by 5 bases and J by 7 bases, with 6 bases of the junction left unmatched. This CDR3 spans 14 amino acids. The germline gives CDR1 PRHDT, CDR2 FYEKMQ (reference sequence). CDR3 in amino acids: CASSGGTSSNEQFF. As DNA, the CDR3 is TGTGCCAGCAGCGGGGGGACTAGCTCGAATGAGCAGTTCTTC.

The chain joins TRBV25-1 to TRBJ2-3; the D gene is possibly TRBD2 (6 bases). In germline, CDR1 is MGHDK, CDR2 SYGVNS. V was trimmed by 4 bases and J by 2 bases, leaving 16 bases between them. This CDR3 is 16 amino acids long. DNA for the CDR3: TGTGCCAGCAGTGGAACCTCCGTAGCGGACACAGATACGCAGTATTTT. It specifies CASSGTSVADTDTQYF.

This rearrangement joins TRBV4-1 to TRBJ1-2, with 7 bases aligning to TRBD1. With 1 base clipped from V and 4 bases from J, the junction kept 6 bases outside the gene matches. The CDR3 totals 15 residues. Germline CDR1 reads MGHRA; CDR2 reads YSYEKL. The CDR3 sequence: CASSQVKGAIYGYTF. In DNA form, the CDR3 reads TGCGCCAGCAGCCAAGTTAAGGGGGCGATCTATGGCTACACCTTC.

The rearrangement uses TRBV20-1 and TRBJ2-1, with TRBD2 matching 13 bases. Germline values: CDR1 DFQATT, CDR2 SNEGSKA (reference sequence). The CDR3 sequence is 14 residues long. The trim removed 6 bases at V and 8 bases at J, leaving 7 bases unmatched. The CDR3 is CSAWTSGGLYEQFF. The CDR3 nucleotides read TGCAGTGCCTGGACTAGCGGGGGACTGTATGAGCAGTTCTTC.

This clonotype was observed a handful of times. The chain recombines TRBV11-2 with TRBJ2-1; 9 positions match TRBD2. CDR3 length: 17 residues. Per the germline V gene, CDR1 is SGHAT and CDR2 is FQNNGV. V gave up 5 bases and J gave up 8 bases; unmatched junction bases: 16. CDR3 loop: CASSPSVGPSGVYEQFF. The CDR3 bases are TGTGCCAGCAGCCCATCGGTCGGGCCTAGCGGGGTCTATGAGCAGTTCTTC. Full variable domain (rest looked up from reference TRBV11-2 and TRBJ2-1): EAGVAQSPRYKIIEKRQSVAFWCNPISGHATLYWYQQILGQGPKLLIQFQNNGVVDDSQLPKDRFSAERLKGVDSTLKIQPAKLEDSAVYLCASSPSVGPSGVYEQFFGPGTRLTVL.

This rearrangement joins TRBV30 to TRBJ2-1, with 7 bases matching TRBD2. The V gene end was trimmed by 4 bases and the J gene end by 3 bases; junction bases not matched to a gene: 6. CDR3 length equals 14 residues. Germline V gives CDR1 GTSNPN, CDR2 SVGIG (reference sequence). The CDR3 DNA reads TGTGCCTGGACCCTGGGGGGGGACTACAATGAGCAGTTCTTC. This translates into CAWTLGGDYNEQFF.

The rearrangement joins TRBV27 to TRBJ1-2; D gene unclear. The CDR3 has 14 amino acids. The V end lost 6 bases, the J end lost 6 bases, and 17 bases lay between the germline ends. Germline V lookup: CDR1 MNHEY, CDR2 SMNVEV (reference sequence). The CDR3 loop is CASRTVRERDGYTF. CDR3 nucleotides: TGTGCCAGCAGGACCGTTAGGGAGCGCGATGGCTACACCTTC.

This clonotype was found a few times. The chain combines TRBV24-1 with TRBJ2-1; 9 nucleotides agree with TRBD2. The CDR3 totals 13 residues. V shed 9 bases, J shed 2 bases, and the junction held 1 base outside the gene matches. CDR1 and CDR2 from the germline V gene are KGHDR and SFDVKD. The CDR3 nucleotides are TGTGCCACCCAGCGGGAGGCCTACAATGAGCAGTTCTTC. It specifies CATQREAYNEQFF.

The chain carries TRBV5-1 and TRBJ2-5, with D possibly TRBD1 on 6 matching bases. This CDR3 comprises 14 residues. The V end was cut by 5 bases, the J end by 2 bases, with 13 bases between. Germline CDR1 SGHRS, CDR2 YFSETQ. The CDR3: CASSYGQRQETQYF. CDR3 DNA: TGCGCCAGCAGTTACGGACAGAGACAAGAGACCCAGTACTTC. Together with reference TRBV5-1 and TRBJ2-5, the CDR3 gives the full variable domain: KAGVTQTPRYLIKTRGQQVTLSCSPISGHRSVSWYQQTPGQGLQFLFEYFSETQRNKGNFPGRFSGRQFSNSRSEMNVSTLELGDSALYLCASSYGQRQETQYFGPGTRLLVL.

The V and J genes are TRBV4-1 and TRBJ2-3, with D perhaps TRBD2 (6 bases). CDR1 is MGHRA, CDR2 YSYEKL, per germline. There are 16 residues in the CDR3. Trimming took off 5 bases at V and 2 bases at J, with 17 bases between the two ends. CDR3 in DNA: TGCGCCAGCAGCTTGCGACTAGAGCATTACACAGATACGCAGTATTTT. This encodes CASSLRLEHYTDTQYF.

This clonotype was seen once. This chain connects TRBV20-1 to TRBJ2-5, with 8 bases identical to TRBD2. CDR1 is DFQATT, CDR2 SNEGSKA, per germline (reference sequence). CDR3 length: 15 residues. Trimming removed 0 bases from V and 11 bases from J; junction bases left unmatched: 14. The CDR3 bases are TGCAGTGCTAGAGATCGGGAGGGTGGGGCCTGTGCACAGTACTTC. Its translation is CSARDREGGACAQYF.

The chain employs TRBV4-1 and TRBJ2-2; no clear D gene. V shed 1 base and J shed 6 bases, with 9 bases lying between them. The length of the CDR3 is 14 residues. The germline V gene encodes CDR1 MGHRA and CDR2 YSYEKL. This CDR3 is CASSQGSYPGELFF. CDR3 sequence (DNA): TGCGCCAGCAGCCAAGGGAGCTATCCCGGGGAGCTGTTTTTT.

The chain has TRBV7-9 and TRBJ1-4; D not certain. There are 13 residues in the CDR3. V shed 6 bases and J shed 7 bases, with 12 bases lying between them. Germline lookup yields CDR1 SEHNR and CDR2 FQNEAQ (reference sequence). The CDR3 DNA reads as TGTGCCAGCAGTGAGGAGTCGGGTGAAAAACTGTTTTTT. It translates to CASSEESGEKLFF.

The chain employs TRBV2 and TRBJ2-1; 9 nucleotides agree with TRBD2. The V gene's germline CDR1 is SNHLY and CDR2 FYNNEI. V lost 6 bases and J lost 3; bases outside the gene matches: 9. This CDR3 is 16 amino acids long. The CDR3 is CASRTSSGEIYNEQFF. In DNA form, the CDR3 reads TGTGCCAGCAGAACTTCTAGCGGGGAGATCTACAATGAGCAGTTCTTC. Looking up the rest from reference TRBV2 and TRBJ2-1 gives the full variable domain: EPEVTQTPSHQVTQMGQEVILRCVPISNHLYFYWYRQILGQKVEFLVSFYNNEISEKSEIFDDQFSVERPDGSNFTLKIRSTKLEDSAMYFCASRTSSGEIYNEQFFGPGTRLTVL.